This record concerns one TCR beta chain sequence. The entry originates in a study of blood T cell repertoires in COVID-19. Here immunoSEQ multiplex PCR was the method, and the copy in TCRdb shows in-frame clones only, minus some. The data show 100,000 to 150,000 clones, approximately 85% seen once. Germline V gives CDR1 KGHSH, CDR2 LQKENI. V shed 0 bases and J shed 3 bases, with 11 bases lying between them. The CDR3 totals 15 residues. The V and J genes are TRBV18 and TRBJ2-5; D is unresolved. Sequencing was performed on peripheral blood. The TCR sequence derives from an elderly woman with COVID-19, enrolled during active disease. The CDR3 is CASSPPSGLKETQYF. As DNA, the CDR3 is TGTGCCAGCTCACCACCGTCAGGTTTAAAAGAGACCCAGTACTTC.